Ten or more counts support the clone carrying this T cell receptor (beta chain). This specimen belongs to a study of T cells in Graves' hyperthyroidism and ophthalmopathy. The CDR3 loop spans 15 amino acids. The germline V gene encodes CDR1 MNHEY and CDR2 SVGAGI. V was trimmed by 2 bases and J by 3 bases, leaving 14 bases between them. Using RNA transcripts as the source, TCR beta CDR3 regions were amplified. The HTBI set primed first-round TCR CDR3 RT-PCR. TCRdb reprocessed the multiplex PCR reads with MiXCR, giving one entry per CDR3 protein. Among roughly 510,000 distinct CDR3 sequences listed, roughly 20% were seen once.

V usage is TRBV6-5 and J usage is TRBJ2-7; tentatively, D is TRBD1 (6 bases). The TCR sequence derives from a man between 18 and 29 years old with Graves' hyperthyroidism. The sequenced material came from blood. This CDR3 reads CASSYRPGQFYEQYF. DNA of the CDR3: TGTGCCAGCAGTTACCGTCCCGGACAGTTCTACGAGCAGTACTTC.